The rows below give T cell receptor beta chains drawn from one sample of a study of CD8 T cells in ankylosing spondylitis. TCRdb called the 5' RACE reads again in MiXCR, with one record for every CDR3 protein. The sample holds some 220,000 distinct CDR3 sequences, 10% seen once. The sequencing input was blood, either unsorted or a sorted T cell fraction (not recorded which). The receptors here all came from a male donor with ankylosing spondylitis or in good health (not recorded which). Each CDR3 is given with its conserved first and last residue.

j_call: TRBJ1-4
v_call: TRBV12-3/TRBV12-4
cdr3_aa: CASSFDRNEKLFF

j_call: TRBJ2-7
v_call: TRBV3-1
cdr3_aa: CASSQAGRPGKYF

j_call: TRBJ1-4
v_call: TRBV15
cdr3_aa: CATGQGQNEKLFF

j_call: TRBJ2-7
v_call: TRBV3-1
cdr3_aa: CASSQQGSSYEQYF

j_call: TRBJ1-5
v_call: TRBV3-1
cdr3_aa: CATSGGWGNQPQHF

j_call: TRBJ1-1
v_call: TRBV5-1
cdr3_aa: CASTSTGSGTEAFF

j_call: TRBJ2-7
v_call: TRBV11-2
cdr3_aa: CASSYGQGLSYEQYF

j_call: TRBJ1-1
v_call: TRBV7-6
cdr3_aa: CASSSYQGMNTEAFF

j_call: TRBJ2-7
v_call: TRBV29-1
cdr3_aa: CSVGGEAYEQYF

j_call: TRBJ2-7
v_call: TRBV15
cdr3_aa: CATTTLGAGDRDEQYF

j_call: TRBJ2-1
v_call: TRBV7-2
cdr3_aa: CASSLDGSLDEQFF

j_call: TRBJ2-3
v_call: TRBV12-5
cdr3_aa: CASGLRGTDTQYF

j_call: TRBJ1-6
v_call: TRBV5-1
cdr3_aa: CASSSEWNSPFHF

j_call: TRBJ1-1
v_call: TRBV7-2
cdr3_aa: CASSFSFYTEAFF

j_call: TRBJ2-2
v_call: TRBV4-2
cdr3_aa: CASSQEWGTGELFF

j_call: TRBJ2-7
v_call: TRBV9
cdr3_aa: CASSVEGGTGLTEQYF

j_call: TRBJ2-3
v_call: TRBV20-1
cdr3_aa: CSARERTGDTQYF

j_call: TRBJ2-5
v_call: TRBV25-1
cdr3_aa: CASSEGGAQYF

j_call: TRBJ1-4
v_call: TRBV5-6
cdr3_aa: CASSRIPGGATNEKLFF

j_call: TRBJ2-7
v_call: TRBV5-1
cdr3_aa: CASSHTFRGRDEQYF

j_call: TRBJ2-6
v_call: TRBV5-6
cdr3_aa: CASSSGTSGANVLTF

j_call: TRBJ1-2
v_call: TRBV7-9
cdr3_aa: CTSSLGDRDPGYTF

j_call: TRBJ1-4
v_call: TRBV20-1
cdr3_aa: CSAARGNEKLFF

j_call: TRBJ2-1
v_call: TRBV3-1
cdr3_aa: CASSLGLAGGALNEQFF

j_call: TRBJ1-5
v_call: TRBV2
cdr3_aa: CASRRTGNNQPQHF

j_call: TRBJ1-5
v_call: TRBV12-3/TRBV12-4
cdr3_aa: CASSPTGSNQPQHF

j_call: TRBJ2-5
v_call: TRBV7-6
cdr3_aa: CASSLAALEETQYF

j_call: TRBJ1-5
v_call: TRBV28
cdr3_aa: CASTYATGESQPQHF

j_call: TRBJ2-1
v_call: TRBV3-1
cdr3_aa: CASTLWSGEQFF

j_call: TRBJ2-7
v_call: TRBV20-1
cdr3_aa: CSASDGLAGDYEQYF

j_call: TRBJ2-1
v_call: TRBV10-1
cdr3_aa: CASSEGESGNEQFF

j_call: TRBJ2-1
v_call: TRBV3-1
cdr3_aa: CASSHFGGVVGEQFF

j_call: TRBJ2-1
v_call: TRBV4-1
cdr3_aa: CTSSQGQGTMADELFF

j_call: TRBJ2-2
v_call: TRBV25-1
cdr3_aa: CASSDARKNTGELFF

j_call: TRBJ2-1
v_call: TRBV5-5
cdr3_aa: CASSPRGSSYNEQFF